This T cell receptor beta chain stems from a study of blood T cell repertoires in COVID-19. In the study overall: The study drew acute and convalescent COVID-19 samples from the United States, Italy and Spain.

Profiled with immunoSEQ multiplex PCR; TCRdb holds only in-frame clones, not every one. This table has around 330,000 clones, around nine tenths appearing once. Clinical history as reported by participants underpinned cohort assignment. Recovery among Cohort 3 donors was established by two negative PCRs, clearance, or symptom resolution. Sequencing was done on a sample of PBMCs or T cells enriched from blood (not recorded which). The clonotype was recovered from a man in his 60s who had recovered from COVID-19.

The CDR3 coding sequence is TGTGCCACCAGTACAGATTATCAGCCCCAGCATTTT. Translating it yields CATSTDYQPQHF. The genes are TRBV24-1 and TRBJ1-5; D is uncertain. CDR1 is KGHDR, CDR2 SFDVKD, per germline. V was clipped by 6 bases and J by 5 bases, with 7 bases between them. The CDR3 covers 12 residues.